The 21 T cell receptor beta chains reported below all come from one sample, sequenced in a study of CD8 T cells in Susac syndrome. RNA totalling about 0.45 to 1 ug underwent reverse transcription with random hexamers. Via MiXCR, TCRdb re-called the immunoSEQ multiplex PCR reads, giving one row per CDR3 protein. This sample has tens of thousands of distinct CDR3 sequences; roughly 95% occur once, and the top ten carry roughly 0.62%. Input material: CD8+ T cells from PBMCs. These receptors came from a human donor with Susac syndrome.

The rearrangement joins TRBV2 to TRBJ2-3; 10 bases match TRBD2. This CDR3 is 15 amino acids long. Unmatched junction bases numbered 13, after V lost 10 bases and J lost 6 bases. Germline-derived CDR1 and CDR2 are SNHLY and FYNNEI. CDR3 sequence (DNA): TGTGCCACCGCCCTACTAGCGGGGTTAGGGGATACGCAGTATTTT. Its protein is CATALLAGLGDTQYF.

The chain uses TRBV29-1 and TRBJ1-1, with D tentatively TRBD1 (6 bases). The germline V gene has CDR1 SQVTM and CDR2 ANQGSEA. The CDR3 sequence is 13 residues long. V shed 7 bases and J shed 0 bases, with 12 bases lying between them. For the CDR3, the DNA is TGCAGCGGGAAGGACAGATTGAACACTGAAGCTTTCTTT. It is translated as CSGKDRLNTEAFF.

This chain links TRBV20-1 with TRBJ2-3; 10 bases line up with TRBD1. Per the germline V gene, CDR1 is DFQATT and CDR2 is SNEGSKA (reference sequence). The V and J ends lost 4 bases and 2 bases, in that order; junction bases with no gene match: 6. The CDR3 has 15 amino acids. The CDR3 region has the DNA TGCAGTGCTACATCGACAGGGGGCGACACAGATACGCAGTATTTT. Its translation: CSATSTGGDTDTQYF.

The chain is built from TRBV10-3 and TRBJ1-3; no definite D call. The CDR3 is 13 residues long. The V end lost 11 bases, the J end lost 0 bases, and 11 bases lay between the germline ends. CDR1 and CDR2 from the germline V gene are ENHRY and SYGVKD. CDR3 sequence (DNA): TGTGCCGCCGACGTAGGCTCTGGAAACACCATATATTTT. It encodes CAADVGSGNTIYF.

The CDR3 DNA reads as TGTGCCAGCAGCCGGGACGGCGCCAATGAAAAACTGTTTTTT. Its protein product is CASSRDGANEKLFF. The rearrangement links TRBV7-9 to TRBJ1-4; tentatively, D is TRBD1 (5 bases). V was shortened by 5 bases and J by 5 bases, with 12 bases between the two germline ends. The germline CDR1 and CDR2 sequences are SEHNR and FQNEAQ (reference sequence). This CDR3 is built from 14 residues.

The chain has TRBV2 and TRBJ2-5, with a weak D call TRBD2 (7 bases). CDR3 size: 15 residues. Germline assignment: CDR1 SNHLY and CDR2 FYNNEI. Trimming pared 5 bases from V and 5 bases from J, leaving 18 bases between. DNA of the CDR3: TGTGCCAGCAGTAACTCCCGGGGGGCCGGGGAGACCCAGTACTTC. This sequence encodes CASSNSRGAGETQYF.

CDR3 loop: CASSLTLPRGVNQPQHF. CDR3 bases: TGTGCCAGCAGCTTGACACTACCCAGGGGTGTCAATCAGCCCCAGCATTTT. The V call is TRBV5-6, the J call TRBJ1-5; D might be TRBD1 (6 bases). The germline V gene encodes CDR1 SGHDT and CDR2 YYEEEE. This CDR3 comprises 17 residues. V lost 1 base and J 3 bases, leaving 17 bases between the germline ends.

J is TRBJ1-5 and V is TRBV27, with D possibly being TRBD1 (5 bases). The V and J ends lost 2 bases and 4 bases respectively, with 9 bases between them. The CDR3 has 14 residues. Germline assignment: CDR1 MNHEY and CDR2 SMNVEV (reference sequence). CDR3 nucleotide sequence: TGTGCCAGCAGTTTACGGGGGTTAAATCAGCCCCAGCATTTT. Translation gives CASSLRGLNQPQHF.

This clonotype was seen just once. The gene calls are TRBV19 and TRBJ2-4, with D perhaps assigned TRBD1 or TRBD2 (5 bases each). The CDR3 covers 15 residues. V was cut by 0 bases and J by 8 bases, with 14 bases left in between. Per the germline V gene, CDR1 is LNHDA and CDR2 is SQIVND (reference sequence). DNA of the CDR3: TGTGCCAGTAGTATAGAGACGAGGGGAGCGGACATTCAGTACTTC. This encodes CASSIETRGADIQYF.

This chain links TRBV12-3 or TRBV12-4 with TRBJ2-7; TRBD1 agrees at 10 bases. V trimming: 4 bases; J trimming: 5 bases; junction bases outside the gene matches: 5. The CDR3 runs 14 residues. This CDR3 reads CASSSRQGADEQYF. In nucleotides, the CDR3 is TGTGCCAGCAGTTCGCGACAGGGGGCAGACGAGCAGTACTTC.

The V and J genes are TRBV27 and TRBJ2-3; D gene uncertain. V dropped 6 bases and J dropped 0 bases, with 10 bases sitting between them. The length of the CDR3 is 14 residues. Germline V gene data show CDR1 as MNHEY and CDR2 as SMNVEV (reference sequence). CDR3: CASSGVGSTDTQYF. CDR3 nucleotide sequence: TGTGCCAGCAGCGGAGTAGGCAGCACAGATACGCAGTATTTT.

The chain joins TRBV5-1 to TRBJ2-1; D uncertain. The CDR3 runs 11 residues. V was clipped by 6 bases and J by 6 bases, with 7 bases between them. Germline CDR1 is SGHRS and CDR2 is YFSETQ. The chain's CDR3 is CASIMGNEQFF. DNA of the CDR3: TGCGCCAGCATCATGGGCAATGAGCAGTTCTTC.

V usage is TRBV6-2 or TRBV6-3 and J usage is TRBJ2-2, with TRBD1 identical over 7 bases. Germline V gene sequence: CDR1 MNHEY, CDR2 SVGEGT. The CDR3 is 14 residues long. V was clipped by 2 bases and J by 4 bases; unmatched bases: 1. The CDR3 reads CASSYRDSTGELFF. CDR3 nucleotides: TGTGCCAGCAGTTACCGGGACAGCACCGGGGAGCTGTTTTTT.

The V and J genes are TRBV5-1 and TRBJ1-6; D uncertain. The germline V and J ends were trimmed by 6 bases and 5 bases, with 12 bases remaining between them. Germline CDR1 and CDR2: SGHRS and YFSETQ. This CDR3 is built from 14 residues. The CDR3, as DNA: TGCGCCAGCACAGAGGTCGTGGATAATTCACCCCTCCACTTT. It translates to CASTEVVDNSPLHF.

The chain couples TRBV4-3 to TRBJ1-5, with 8 bases identical to TRBD1. This CDR3 has 15 residues. The J segment lost 5 bases and the V segment lost 0 bases, leaving 3 bases of the junction unmatched. Germline V gives CDR1 LGHNA, CDR2 YSLEER. CDR3 sequence: CASSQDGTGYQPQHF. Written as DNA, the CDR3 is TGCGCCAGCAGCCAAGACGGGACAGGATATCAGCCCCAGCATTTT.

The V call is TRBV20-1, the J call TRBJ2-5; D is unclear. Trimming pared 3 bases from V and 1 base from J, leaving 3 bases between. The germline V gene encodes CDR1 DFQATT and CDR2 SNEGSKA (reference sequence). The CDR3 loop spans 11 amino acids. The CDR3 region is CSASFQETQYF. CDR3 sequence (DNA): TGCAGTGCTAGTTTCCAAGAGACCCAGTACTTC.

Written as DNA, the CDR3 is TGTGCCAGCAGCCCCCGAGGGGTTTCCTACGAGCAGTACTTC. As protein: CASSPRGVSYEQYF. The V gene is TRBV9, the J gene TRBJ2-7, with D perhaps assigned TRBD1 or TRBD2 (5 bases each). The V and J ends lost 4 bases and 1 base respectively, with 12 bases between them. Looked up from germline, CDR1 is SGDLS and CDR2 is YYNGEE. The CDR3 is 14 residues long.

The chain employs TRBV4-3 and TRBJ1-1; D unresolved. The CDR3 covers 13 residues. Looked up from germline, CDR1 is LGHNA and CDR2 is YSLEER. V was shortened by 1 base and J by 1 base, with 4 bases between the two germline ends. CDR3 sequence reads: CASSQGSNTEAFF. The DNA for the CDR3 is TGCGCCAGCAGCCAAGGTTCGAACACTGAAGCTTTCTTT.

The chain has TRBV19 and TRBJ1-1; D is undetermined. This CDR3 is 14 amino acids long. Germline V gives CDR1 LNHDA, CDR2 SQIVND (reference sequence). V shed 5 bases and J shed 1 base, with 11 bases lying between them. The CDR3 region is CASSFGIRNTEAFF. For the CDR3, the DNA is TGTGCCAGTAGTTTTGGAATCCGGAACACTGAAGCTTTCTTT.

This chain uses TRBV29-1 with TRBJ1-4; D is unresolved. CDR1 SQVTM and CDR2 ANQGSEA come from the germline V gene. The V end lost 4 bases, the J end lost 12 bases, and 12 bases lay between the germline ends. The CDR3 contains 11 residues. CDR3 coding DNA: TGCAGCGTTGGACTACGTGAGGAACTGTTTTTT. It translates to CSVGLREELFF.

V usage is TRBV29-1 and J usage is TRBJ2-3; D is possibly TRBD1 (5 bases). Trimming cost V 8 bases and J 7 bases, with 22 bases left between them. The CDR3 is 14 residues long. CDR1 SQVTM and CDR2 ANQGSEA come from the germline V gene. The CDR3 DNA sequence: TGCAGCCCCCGGCTGCTGGACAACGAGAATACGCAGTATTTT. Protein product: CSPRLLDNENTQYF.